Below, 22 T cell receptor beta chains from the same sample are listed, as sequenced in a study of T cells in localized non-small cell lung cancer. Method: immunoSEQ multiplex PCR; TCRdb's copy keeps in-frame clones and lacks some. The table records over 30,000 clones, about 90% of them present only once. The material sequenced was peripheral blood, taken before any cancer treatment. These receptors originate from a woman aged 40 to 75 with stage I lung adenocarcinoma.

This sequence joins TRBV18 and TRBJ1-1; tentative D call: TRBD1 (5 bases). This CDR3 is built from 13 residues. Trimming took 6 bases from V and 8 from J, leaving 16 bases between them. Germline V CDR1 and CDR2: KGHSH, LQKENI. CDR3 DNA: TGTGCCAGCTCGCCCGGGACGGCTGGCGAAGCTTTCTTT. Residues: CASSPGTAGEAFF.

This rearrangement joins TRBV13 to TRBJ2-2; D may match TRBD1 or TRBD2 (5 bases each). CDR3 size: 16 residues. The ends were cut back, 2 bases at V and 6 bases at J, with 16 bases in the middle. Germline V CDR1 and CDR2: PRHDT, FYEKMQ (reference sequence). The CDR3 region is CASSLSGRGAAGELFF. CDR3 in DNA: TGTGCCAGCAGCTTAAGTGGGAGAGGGGCCGCCGGGGAGCTGTTTTTT. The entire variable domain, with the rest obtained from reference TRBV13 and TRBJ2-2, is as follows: AAGVIQSPRHLIKEKRETATLKCYPIPRHDTVYWYQQGPGQDPQFLISFYEKMQSDKGSIPDRFSAQQFSDYHSELNMSSLELGDSALYFCASSLSGRGAAGELFFGEGSRLTVL.

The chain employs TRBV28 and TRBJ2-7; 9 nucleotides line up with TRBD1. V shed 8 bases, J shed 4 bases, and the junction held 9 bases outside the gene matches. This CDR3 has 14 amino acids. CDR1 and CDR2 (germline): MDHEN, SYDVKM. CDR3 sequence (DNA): TGTGCCAGCTTTTCTGGGACAGGGAGTTACGAGCAGTACTTC. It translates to CASFSGTGSYEQYF. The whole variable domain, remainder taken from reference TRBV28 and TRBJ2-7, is DVKVTQSSRYLVKRTGEKVFLECVQDMDHENMFWYRQDPGLGLRLIYFSYDVKMKEKGDIPEGYSVSREKKERFSLILESASTNQTSMYLCASFSGTGSYEQYFGPGTRLTVT.

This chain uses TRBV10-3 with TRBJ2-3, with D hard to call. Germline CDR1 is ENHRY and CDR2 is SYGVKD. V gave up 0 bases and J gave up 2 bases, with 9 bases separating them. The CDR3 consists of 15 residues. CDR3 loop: CAISESVGATDTQYF. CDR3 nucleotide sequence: TGTGCCATCAGTGAGTCTGTCGGAGCCACAGATACGCAGTATTTT.

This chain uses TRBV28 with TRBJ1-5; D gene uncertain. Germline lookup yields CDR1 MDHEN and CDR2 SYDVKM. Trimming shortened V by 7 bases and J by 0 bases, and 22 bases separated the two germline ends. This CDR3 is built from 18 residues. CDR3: CASTLRAGLTYSNQPQHF. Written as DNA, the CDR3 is TGTGCCAGCACCTTAAGGGCCGGCCTCACTTATAGCAATCAGCCCCAGCATTTT.

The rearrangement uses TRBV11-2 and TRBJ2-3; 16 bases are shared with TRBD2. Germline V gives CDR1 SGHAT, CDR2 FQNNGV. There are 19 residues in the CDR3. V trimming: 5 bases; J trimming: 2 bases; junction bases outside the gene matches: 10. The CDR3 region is CASSREAGTSGGDTDTQYF. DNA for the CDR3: TGTGCCAGCAGCCGAGAGGCCGGGACTAGCGGGGGGGACACAGATACGCAGTATTTT.

The CDR3 DNA is TGTGCCAGCAGCCCCGACAGGGCAAGGGGGACCCAGTACTTC. Residues: CASSPDRARGTQYF. The chain combines TRBV7-2 with TRBJ2-5; 7 bases fit TRBD1. There are 14 residues in the CDR3. Germline lookup yields CDR1 SGHTA and CDR2 FQGNSA. V was pared by 5 bases and J by 7 bases, with 10 bases of the junction left unmatched.

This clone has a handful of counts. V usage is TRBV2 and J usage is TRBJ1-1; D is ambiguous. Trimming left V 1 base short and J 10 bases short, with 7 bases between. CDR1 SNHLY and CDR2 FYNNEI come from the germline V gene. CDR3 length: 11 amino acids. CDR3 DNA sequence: TGTGCCAGCAGTGAAGGCCGAGGAGCTTTCTTT. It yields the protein CASSEGRGAFF.

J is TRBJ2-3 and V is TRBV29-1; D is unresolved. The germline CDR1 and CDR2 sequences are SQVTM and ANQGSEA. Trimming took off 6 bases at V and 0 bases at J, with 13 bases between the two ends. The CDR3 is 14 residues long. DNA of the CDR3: TGCAGCGTCGTCCGGAAGGCAAGCACAGATACGCAGTATTTT. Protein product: CSVVRKASTDTQYF.

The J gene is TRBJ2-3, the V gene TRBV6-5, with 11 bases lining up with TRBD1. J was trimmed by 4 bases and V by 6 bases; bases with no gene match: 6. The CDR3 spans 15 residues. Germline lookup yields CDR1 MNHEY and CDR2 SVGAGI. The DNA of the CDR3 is TGTGCCAGCAGGTCGCCGGGACAGGGGGCAGATACGCAGTATTTT. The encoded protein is CASRSPGQGADTQYF.

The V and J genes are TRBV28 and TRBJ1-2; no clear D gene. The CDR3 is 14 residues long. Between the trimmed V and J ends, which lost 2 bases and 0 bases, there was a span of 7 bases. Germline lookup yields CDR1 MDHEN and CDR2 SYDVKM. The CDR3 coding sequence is TGTGCCAGCAGTTTAAAGAATTCTAACTATGGCTACACCTTC. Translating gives CASSLKNSNYGYTF.

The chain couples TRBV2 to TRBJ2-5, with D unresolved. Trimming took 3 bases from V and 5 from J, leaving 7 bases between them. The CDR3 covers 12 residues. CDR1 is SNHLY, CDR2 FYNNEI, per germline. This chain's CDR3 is CASSEDNETQYF. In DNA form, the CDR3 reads TGTGCCAGCAGTGAGGATAATGAGACCCAGTACTTC.

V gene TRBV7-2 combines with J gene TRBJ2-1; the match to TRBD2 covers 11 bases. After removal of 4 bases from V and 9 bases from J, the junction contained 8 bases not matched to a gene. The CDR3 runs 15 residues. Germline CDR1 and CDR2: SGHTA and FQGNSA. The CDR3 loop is CASSSMTSGKGEQFF. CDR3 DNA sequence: TGTGCCAGCAGCTCGATGACTAGCGGGAAGGGTGAGCAGTTCTTC. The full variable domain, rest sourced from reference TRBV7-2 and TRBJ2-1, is GAGVSQSPSNKVTEKGKDVELRCDPISGHTALYWYRQSLGQGLEFLIYFQGNSAPDKSGLPSDRFSAERTGGSVSTLTIQRTQQEDSAVYLCASSSMTSGKGEQFFGPGTRLTVL.

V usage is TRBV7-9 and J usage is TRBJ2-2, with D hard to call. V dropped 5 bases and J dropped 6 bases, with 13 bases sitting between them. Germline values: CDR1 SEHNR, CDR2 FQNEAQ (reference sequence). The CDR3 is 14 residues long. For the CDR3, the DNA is TGTGCCAGCAGCCCCCCCCATCCCGCCGGGGAGCTGTTTTTT. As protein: CASSPPHPAGELFF.

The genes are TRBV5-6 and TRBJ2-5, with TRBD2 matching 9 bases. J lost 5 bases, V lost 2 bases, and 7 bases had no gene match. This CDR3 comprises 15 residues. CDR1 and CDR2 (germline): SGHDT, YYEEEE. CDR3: CASSLAREGRETQYF. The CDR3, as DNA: TGTGCCAGCAGCTTAGCGCGGGAGGGTAGGGAGACCCAGTACTTC.

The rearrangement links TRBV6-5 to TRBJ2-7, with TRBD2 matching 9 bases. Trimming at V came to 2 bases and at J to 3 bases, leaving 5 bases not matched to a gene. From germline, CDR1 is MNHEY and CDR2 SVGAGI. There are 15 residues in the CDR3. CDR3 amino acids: CASSYEASGIYEQYF. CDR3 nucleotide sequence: TGTGCCAGCAGTTACGAGGCTAGCGGGATCTACGAGCAGTACTTC.

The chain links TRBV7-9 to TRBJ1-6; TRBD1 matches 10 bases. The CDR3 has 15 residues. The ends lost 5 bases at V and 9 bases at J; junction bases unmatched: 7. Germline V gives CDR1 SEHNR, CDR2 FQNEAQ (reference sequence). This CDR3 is CASSDWRDRGSPLHF. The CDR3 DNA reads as TGTGCCAGCAGCGATTGGCGGGACAGGGGTTCACCCCTCCACTTT.

CDR3 in DNA: TGTGCCAGCAGAACAAGTACATCACAGGCGCGCTACACCTTC. This translates into CASRTSTSQARYTF. This sequence joins TRBV6-5 and TRBJ1-2; a weak D match, TRBD1 (5 bases). V lost 6 bases and J lost 9, with 20 bases in between. CDR1 and CDR2 (germline): MNHEY, SVGAGI. This CDR3 comprises 14 residues.

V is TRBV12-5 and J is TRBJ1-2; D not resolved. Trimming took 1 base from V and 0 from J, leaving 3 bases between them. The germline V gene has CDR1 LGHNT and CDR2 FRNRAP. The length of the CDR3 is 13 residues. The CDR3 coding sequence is TGTGCTAGTGGTTTGGACACTAACTATGGCTACACCTTC. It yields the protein CASGLDTNYGYTF. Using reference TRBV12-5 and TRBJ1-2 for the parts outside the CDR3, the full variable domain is DARVTQTPRHKVTEMGQEVTMRCQPILGHNTVFWYRQTMMQGLELLAYFRNRAPLDDSGMPKDRFSAEMPDATLATLKIQPSEPRDSAVYFCASGLDTNYGYTFGSGTRLTVV.

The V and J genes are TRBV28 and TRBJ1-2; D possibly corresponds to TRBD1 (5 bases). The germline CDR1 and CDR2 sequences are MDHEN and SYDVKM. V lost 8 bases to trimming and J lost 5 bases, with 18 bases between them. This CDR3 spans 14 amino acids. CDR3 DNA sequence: TGTGCCAGCGAGGGACCCGGGGCAGGGTATGGCTACACCTTC. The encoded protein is CASEGPGAGYGYTF.

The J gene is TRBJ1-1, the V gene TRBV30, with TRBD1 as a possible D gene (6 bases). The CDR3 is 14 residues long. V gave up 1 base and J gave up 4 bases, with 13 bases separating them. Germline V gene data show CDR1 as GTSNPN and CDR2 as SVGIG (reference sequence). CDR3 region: CAWSDLLGGTEAFF. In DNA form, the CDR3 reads TGTGCCTGGAGTGATCTATTAGGGGGCACTGAAGCTTTCTTT.

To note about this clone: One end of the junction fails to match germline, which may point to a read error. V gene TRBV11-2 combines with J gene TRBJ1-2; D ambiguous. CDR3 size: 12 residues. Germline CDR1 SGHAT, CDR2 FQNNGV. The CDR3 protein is CASSVILLTPSF. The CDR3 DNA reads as TGTGCCAGCAGCGTCATACTCCTAACCCCTTCCTTC. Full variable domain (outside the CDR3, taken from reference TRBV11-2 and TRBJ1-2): EAGVAQSPRYKIIEKRQSVAFWCNPISGHATLYWYQQILGQGPKLLIQFQNNGVVDDSQLPKDRFSAERLKGVDSTLKIQPAKLEDSAVYLCASSVILLTPSFGSGTRLTVV.